This TCR beta chain appears in the sequencing data of a study of graft-versus-host responses after intestinal transplantation. Study background: The whole recipient group had anti-thymocyte globulin induction followed by tacrolimus and steroids for roughly three years.

Concerning this clone: Its specificity is unknown.

This CDR3 is 14 amino acids long. Losses at the gene ends were 2 bases for V and 8 bases for J; bases not matched to a gene: 7. In germline, CDR1 is SGDLS, CDR2 YYNGEE. Study-wide results and caveats: Allografts of patients with graft-donor T cell macrochimerism showed high graft-versus-host to host-versus-graft clone ratios. There were GvH clones found in recipient marrow, and some of them appeared first in ileum or blood.

Sequencing was performed with immunoSEQ multiplex PCR; in TCRdb, only in-frame clones are kept and a portion is missing. The table records under 100,000 clones, approximately 95% of them present only once. This clonotype originated in a human donor who was the organ donor for an intestinal transplant. The rearrangement joins TRBV9 to TRBJ2-1, with 7 bases identical to TRBD2. Material: unstimulated CD8+ T cells sorted from spleen or lymph node cells, obtained before transplant. The CDR3 DNA is TGTGCCAGCAGCGTCCTTTCCGGGAGGCATGAGCAGTTCTTC. Protein: CASSVLSGRHEQFF.